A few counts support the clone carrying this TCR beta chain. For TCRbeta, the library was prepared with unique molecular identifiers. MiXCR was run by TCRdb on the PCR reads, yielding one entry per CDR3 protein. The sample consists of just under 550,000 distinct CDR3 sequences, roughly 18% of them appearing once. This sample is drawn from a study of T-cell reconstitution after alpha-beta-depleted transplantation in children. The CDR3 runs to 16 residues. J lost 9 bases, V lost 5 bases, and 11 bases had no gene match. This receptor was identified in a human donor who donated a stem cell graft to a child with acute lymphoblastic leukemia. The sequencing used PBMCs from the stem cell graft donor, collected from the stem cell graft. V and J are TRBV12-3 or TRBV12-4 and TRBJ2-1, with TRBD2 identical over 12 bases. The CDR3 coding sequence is TGTGCCAGCAGTCCCTTCCTAGCGGGAGGGCCGGGTGAGCAGTTCTTC. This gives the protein CASSPFLAGGPGEQFF.